This T cell receptor beta chain was captured in a study of vaccination and CD4 T cells after COVID-19. Study results and caveats: Vaccine-specific clones numbering 304 of 307 showed spike mono-reactivity in convalescent patients. In median terms, SARS-CoV-2-reactive clonotypes went from about 20 to 38, a nonsignificant rise.

V lost 7 bases, J lost 4 bases, and 3 bases stayed unmatched. The CDR3 extends over 13 amino acids. CDR1 is GTSNPN, CDR2 SVGIG, per germline (reference sequence). Sequencing of the DNA from cultured CD4+ T cells was carried out with the Oncomine TCR Beta short-read assay. The authors extracted genomic DNA from cultured CD4+ T cells. Each CDR3 protein gets one entry after TCRdb re-called the PCR reads with MiXCR. Among approximately 20,000 distinct CDR3 sequences, 70% were seen once, and the ten largest hold approximately 6%. There are a few counts of this clonotype. Its antigen is still unknown. Treatment specified: approximately nine-day PBMC culture with coronavirus spike peptide pools or control peptides (ViraFEST assay). After being plated at around 2 million per well, PBMCs were cultured with approximately 9.9 IU/ml IL-2 and 10 ug/ml peptide pools.

The material sequenced was CD4+ T cells from blood, cultured in vitro. The source of this sequence is a human donor who had recovered from COVID-19. The chain couples TRBV30 to TRBJ1-5; 11 bases align to TRBD1. The CDR3 DNA follows: TGTGCCTTGGACAGGGGGCGAAATCAGCCCCAGCATTTT. Protein product: CALDRGRNQPQHF.